This TCR beta chain was identified during a study of regulatory T cells in long-lasting Graves disease. Researchers made TCR beta libraries by using iRepertoire HTBI primers and running Arm-PCR on CDR3 regions. TCRdb redid the calling of the multiplex PCR reads with MiXCR, one entry per CDR3 protein. The sample contains 310,000 or so distinct CDR3 sequences, around 20% of which appear only once. Specified time point: persistent/refractory GD, antithyroid drugs over 5 years with positive TRAb. PBMCs were the source of the RNA used for TCR sequencing. Germline CDR1 reads LNHDA; CDR2 reads SQIVND (reference sequence). Deletions cut 5 bases from V and 0 bases from J, with 11 bases between. The CDR3 spans 16 residues. There are a few counts of this clonotype.

This clonotype was obtained from a female donor with Graves disease. This chain connects TRBV19 to TRBJ2-6; D not certain. Material: peripheral blood mononuclear cells (PBMCs), obtained when the disease was refractory, from a patient treated with antithyroid drugs. Here the CDR3 DNA reads TGTGCCAGTAGTCCCAGTACCCACTCTGGGGCCAACGTCCTGACTTTC. Amino acid sequence: CASSPSTHSGANVLTF.